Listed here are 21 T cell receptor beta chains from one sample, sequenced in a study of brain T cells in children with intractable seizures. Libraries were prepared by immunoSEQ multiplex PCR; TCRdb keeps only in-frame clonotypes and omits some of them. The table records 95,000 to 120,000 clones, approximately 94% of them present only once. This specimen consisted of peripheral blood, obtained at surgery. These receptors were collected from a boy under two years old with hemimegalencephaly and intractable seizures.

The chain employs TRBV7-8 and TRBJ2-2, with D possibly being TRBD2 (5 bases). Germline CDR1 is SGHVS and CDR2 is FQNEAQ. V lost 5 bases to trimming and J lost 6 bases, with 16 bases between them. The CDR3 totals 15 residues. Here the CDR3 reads CASSPHRSSSGELFF. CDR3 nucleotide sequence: TGTGCCAGCAGCCCCCATCGATCTAGCTCCGGGGAGCTGTTTTTT.

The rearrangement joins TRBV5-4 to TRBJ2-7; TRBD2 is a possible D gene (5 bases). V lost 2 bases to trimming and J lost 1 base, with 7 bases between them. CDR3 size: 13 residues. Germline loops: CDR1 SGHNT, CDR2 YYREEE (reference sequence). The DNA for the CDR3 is TGTGCCAGCAGCTTTTCGGGGTCCTACGAGCAGTACTTC. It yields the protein CASSFSGSYEQYF.

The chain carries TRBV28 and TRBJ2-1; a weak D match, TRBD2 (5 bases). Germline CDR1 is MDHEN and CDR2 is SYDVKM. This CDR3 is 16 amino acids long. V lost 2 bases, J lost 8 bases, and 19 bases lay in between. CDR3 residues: CASSLNTGVGSDEQFF. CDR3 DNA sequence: TGTGCCAGCAGTTTAAATACGGGTGTTGGTAGCGATGAGCAGTTCTTC.

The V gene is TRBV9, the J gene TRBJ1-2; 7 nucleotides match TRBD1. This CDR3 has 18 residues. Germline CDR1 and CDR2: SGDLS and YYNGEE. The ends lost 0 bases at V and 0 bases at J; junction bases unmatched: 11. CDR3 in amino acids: CASSVEGAPLLSNYGYTF. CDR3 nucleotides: TGTGCCAGCAGCGTAGAGGGGGCCCCTCTCCTATCTAACTATGGCTACACCTTC.

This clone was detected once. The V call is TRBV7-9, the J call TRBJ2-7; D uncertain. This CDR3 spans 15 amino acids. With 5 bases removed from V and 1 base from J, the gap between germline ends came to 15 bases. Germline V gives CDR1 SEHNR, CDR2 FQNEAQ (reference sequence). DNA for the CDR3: TGTGCCAGCAGCCCCGACCGGTACCGTTCCTACGAGCAGTACTTC. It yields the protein CASSPDRYRSYEQYF.

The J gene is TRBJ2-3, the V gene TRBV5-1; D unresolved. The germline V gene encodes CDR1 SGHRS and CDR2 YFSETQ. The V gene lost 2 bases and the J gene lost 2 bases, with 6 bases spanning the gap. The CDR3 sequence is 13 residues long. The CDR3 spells CASSFGNTDTQYF. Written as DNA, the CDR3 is TGCGCCAGCAGCTTTGGCAACACAGATACGCAGTATTTT.

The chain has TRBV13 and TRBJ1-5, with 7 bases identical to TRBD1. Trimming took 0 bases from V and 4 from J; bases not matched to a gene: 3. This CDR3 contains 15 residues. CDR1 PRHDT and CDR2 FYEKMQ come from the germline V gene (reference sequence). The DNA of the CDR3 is TGTGCCAGCAGCTTAGGTATACAGGGGAATCAGCCCCAGCATTTT. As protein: CASSLGIQGNQPQHF.

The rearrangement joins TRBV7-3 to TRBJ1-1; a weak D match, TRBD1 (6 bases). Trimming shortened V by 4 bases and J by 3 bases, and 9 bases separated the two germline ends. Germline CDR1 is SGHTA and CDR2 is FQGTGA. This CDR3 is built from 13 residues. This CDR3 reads CASSSTGYTEAFF. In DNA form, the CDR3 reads TGTGCCAGCAGCTCTACAGGGTACACTGAAGCTTTCTTT.

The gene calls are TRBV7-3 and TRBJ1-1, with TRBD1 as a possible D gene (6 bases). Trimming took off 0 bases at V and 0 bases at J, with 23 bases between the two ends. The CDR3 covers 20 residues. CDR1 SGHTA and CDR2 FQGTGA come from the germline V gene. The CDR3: CASSLTGLFGGPLMNTEAFF. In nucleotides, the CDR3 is TGTGCCAGCAGCTTAACGGGTCTCTTCGGGGGGCCCCTTATGAACACTGAAGCTTTCTTT.

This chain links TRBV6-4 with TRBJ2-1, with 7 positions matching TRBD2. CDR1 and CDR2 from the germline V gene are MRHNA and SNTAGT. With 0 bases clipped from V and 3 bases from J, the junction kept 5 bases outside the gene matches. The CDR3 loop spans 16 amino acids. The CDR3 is CASSDSGTSDYNEQFF. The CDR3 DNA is TGTGCCAGCAGTGACTCAGGTACTAGCGACTACAATGAGCAGTTCTTC.

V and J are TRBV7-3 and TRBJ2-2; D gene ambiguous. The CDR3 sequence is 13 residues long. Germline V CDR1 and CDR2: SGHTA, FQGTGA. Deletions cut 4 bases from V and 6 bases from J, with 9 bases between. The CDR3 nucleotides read TGTGCCAGCAGCTGGACCCCCTCCGGGGAGCTGTTTTTT. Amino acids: CASSWTPSGELFF.

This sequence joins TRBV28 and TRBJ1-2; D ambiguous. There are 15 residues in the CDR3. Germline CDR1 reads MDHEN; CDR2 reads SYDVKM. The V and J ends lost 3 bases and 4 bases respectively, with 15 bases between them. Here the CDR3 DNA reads TGTGCCAGCAGTTTCGCAAACGGAGGTAGCTATGGCTACACCTTC. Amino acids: CASSFANGGSYGYTF.

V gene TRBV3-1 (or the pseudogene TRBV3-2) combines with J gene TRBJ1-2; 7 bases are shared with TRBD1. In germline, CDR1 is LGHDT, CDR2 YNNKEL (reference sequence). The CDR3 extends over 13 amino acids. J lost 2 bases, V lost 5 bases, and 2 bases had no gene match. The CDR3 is CASSDRVNYGYTF. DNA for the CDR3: TGTGCCAGCAGCGACAGGGTCAACTATGGCTACACCTTC.

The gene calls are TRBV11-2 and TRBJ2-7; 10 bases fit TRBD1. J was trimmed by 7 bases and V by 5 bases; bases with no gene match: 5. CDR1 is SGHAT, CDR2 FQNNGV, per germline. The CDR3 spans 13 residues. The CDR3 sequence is CASSRDRGREQYF. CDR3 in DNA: TGTGCCAGCAGCCGGGACAGGGGCCGGGAGCAGTACTTC.

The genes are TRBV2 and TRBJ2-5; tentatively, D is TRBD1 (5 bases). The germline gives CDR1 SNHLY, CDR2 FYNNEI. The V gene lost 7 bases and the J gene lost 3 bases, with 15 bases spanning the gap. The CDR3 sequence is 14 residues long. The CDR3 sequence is CASTLGAGKETQYF. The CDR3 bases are TGTGCCAGCACTCTTGGGGCAGGAAAAGAGACCCAGTACTTC.

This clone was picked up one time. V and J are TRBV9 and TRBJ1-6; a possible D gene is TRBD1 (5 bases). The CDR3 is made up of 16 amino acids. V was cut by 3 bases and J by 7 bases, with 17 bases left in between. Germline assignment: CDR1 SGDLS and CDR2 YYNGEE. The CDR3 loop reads CASSARDVGLNSPLHF. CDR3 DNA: TGTGCCAGCAGCGCCCGGGACGTGGGGTTAAATTCACCCCTCCACTTT.

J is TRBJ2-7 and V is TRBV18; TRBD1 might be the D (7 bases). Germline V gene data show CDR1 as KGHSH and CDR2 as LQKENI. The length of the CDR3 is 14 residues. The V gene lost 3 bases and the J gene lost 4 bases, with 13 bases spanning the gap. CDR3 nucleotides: TGTGCCAGCTCACCGCGGCAGGGGGGATACGAGCAGTACTTC. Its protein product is CASSPRQGGYEQYF.

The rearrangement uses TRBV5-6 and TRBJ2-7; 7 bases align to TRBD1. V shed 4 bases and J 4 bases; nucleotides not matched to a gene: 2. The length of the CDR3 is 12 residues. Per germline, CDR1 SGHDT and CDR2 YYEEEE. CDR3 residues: CASSRDRYEQYF. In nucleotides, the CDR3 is TGTGCCAGCAGCCGGGACAGATACGAGCAGTACTTC.

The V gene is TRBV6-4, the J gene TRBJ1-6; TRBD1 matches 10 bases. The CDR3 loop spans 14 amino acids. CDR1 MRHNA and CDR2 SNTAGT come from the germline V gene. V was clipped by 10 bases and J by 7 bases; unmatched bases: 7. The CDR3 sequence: CAMIPGQGNSPLHF. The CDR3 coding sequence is TGTGCCATGATCCCGGGACAGGGGAATTCACCCCTCCACTTT.

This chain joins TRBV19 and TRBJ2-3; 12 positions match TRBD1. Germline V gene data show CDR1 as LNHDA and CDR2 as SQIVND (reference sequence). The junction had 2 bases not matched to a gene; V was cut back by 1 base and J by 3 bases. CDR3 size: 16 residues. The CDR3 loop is CASSIGDRGRTDTQYF. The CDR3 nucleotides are TGTGCCAGTAGTATAGGGGACAGGGGGCGTACAGATACGCAGTATTTT. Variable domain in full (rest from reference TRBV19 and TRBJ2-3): DGGITQSPKYLFRKEGQNVTLSCEQNLNHDAMYWYRQDPGQGLRLIYYSQIVNDFQKGDIAEGYSVSREKKESFPLTVTSAQKNPTAFYLCASSIGDRGRTDTQYFGPGTRLTVL.

CDR3 region: CASSPGGLRADTQYF. The CDR3 DNA follows: TGTGCCAGCAGCCCAGGGGGACTTAGGGCGGATACGCAGTATTTT. The genes are TRBV11-3 and TRBJ2-3, with D tentatively TRBD1 (7 bases). The V end was cut by 5 bases, the J end by 6 bases, with 18 bases between. CDR3 length: 15 amino acids. Per the germline V gene, CDR1 is SGHNT and CDR2 is YENEEA.